Each of the 3 T cell receptor beta chains below was sequenced from the same sample in a study of shared clonotypes between healthy human individuals (TCRdb year 2020). The library was made by the immunoSEQ multiplex PCR assay. TCRdb's version of the immuneACCESS table is confined to in-frame rearrangements and falls short of the full clone set. An unresolved V gene accounts for under half of the shortfall where checked; the remainder is of unknown origin. For this sample there are under 2.5 million clones; just under 95% appear just once. 0.37% of the sample is taken by the ten largest. The sequenced sample was naive CD4+ T cells from PBMCs. Taken with the paper, the label for cell subset or site translates to: CD45RA+ positively selected. All receptors come from a man younger than 30 in good health. Some clones in this sample may be carry-over from other donors' samples.

The gene calls are TRBV10-3 and TRBJ1-5; tentative D call: TRBD1 (6 bases). The CDR3 extends over 17 amino acids. Per germline, CDR1 ENHRY and CDR2 SYGVKD. V lost 0 bases to trimming and J lost 5 bases, with 17 bases between them. CDR3 region: CAISESMIGGTHQPQHF. As DNA, the CDR3 is TGTGCCATCAGTGAGTCGATGATAGGGGGGACACATCAGCCCCAGCATTTT.

V and J are TRBV7-9 and TRBJ2-5, with 9 bases lining up with TRBD2. Germline V lookup: CDR1 SEHNR, CDR2 FQNEAQ (reference sequence). V was pared by 0 bases and J by 3 bases, with 5 bases of the junction left unmatched. The CDR3 has 16 residues. The DNA of the CDR3 is TGTGCCAGCAGCTTAGCGCTGACTAGCGGAGAAGAGACCCAGTACTTC. As protein: CASSLALTSGEETQYF.

This chain uses TRBV4-2 with TRBJ2-7; weak D call: TRBD2 (6 bases). The CDR3 is 11 amino acids. CDR1 is LGHNA, CDR2 YNFKEQ, per germline. V lost 5 bases and J lost 4, with 6 bases in between. The CDR3 bases are TGTGCCAGCAGCGGAGGGTACGAGCAGTACTTC. Encoded protein: CASSGGYEQYF.